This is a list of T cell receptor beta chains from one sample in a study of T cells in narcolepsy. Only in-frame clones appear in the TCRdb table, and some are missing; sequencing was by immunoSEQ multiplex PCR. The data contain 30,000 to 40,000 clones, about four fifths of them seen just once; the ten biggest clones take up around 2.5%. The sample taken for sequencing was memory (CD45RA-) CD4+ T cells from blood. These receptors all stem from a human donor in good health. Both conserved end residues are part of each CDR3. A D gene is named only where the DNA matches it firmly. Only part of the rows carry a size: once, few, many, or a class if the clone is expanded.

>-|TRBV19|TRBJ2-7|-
CATQRRGGYEQYF
TGTGCCACCCAGCGGAGGGGAGGCTACGAGCAGTACTTC
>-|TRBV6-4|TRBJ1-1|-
CASSHSGRNTEAFF
TGTGCCAGCAGCCATTCTGGCAGGAACACTGAAGCTTTCTTT
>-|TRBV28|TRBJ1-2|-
CASSLIGRGGDYGYTF
TGTGCCAGCAGTTTAATCGGCAGGGGAGGGGACTATGGCTACACCTTC
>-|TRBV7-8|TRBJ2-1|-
CASSLPGSYNEQFF
TGTGCCAGCAGCCTCCCCGGCTCCTACAATGAGCAGTTCTTC
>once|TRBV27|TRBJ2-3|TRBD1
CASSSSGTGTHNTQYF
TGTGCCAGCAGCTCGTCGGGGACAGGAACTCACAATACGCAGTATTTT
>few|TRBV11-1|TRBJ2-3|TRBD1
CASSIRQGADTQYF
TGTGCCAGCAGTATCCGACAGGGGGCAGATACGCAGTATTTT
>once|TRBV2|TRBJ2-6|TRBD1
CASSRQGSGANVLTF
TGTGCCAGCAGTAGACAGGGATCTGGGGCCAACGTCCTGACTTTC
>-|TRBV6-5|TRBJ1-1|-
CASSEGSMNTEAFF
TGTGCCAGCAGTGAAGGGAGTATGAACACTGAAGCTTTCTTT
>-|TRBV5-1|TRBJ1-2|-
CASTMGAAVDGYTF
TGCGCCAGCACCATGGGGGCGGCCGTCGATGGCTACACCTTC
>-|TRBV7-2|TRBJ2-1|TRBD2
CASSPASGAYNEQFF
TGTGCCAGCAGCCCCGCTAGCGGGGCCTACAATGAGCAGTTCTTC
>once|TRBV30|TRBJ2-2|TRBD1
CACPGTGRMGGELFF
TGTGCCTGCCCTGGGACAGGACGGATGGGCGGGGAGCTGTTTTTT
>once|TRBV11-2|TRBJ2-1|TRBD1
CASSLVPTGVNEQFF
TGTGCCAGCAGCTTAGTTCCGACAGGGGTAAATGAGCAGTTCTTC
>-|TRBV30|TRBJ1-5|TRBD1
CAWSATGSQPQHF
TGTGCCTGGAGTGCGACAGGGAGTCAGCCCCAGCATTTT
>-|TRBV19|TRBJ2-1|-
CASNRDSSYNEQFF
TGTGCCAGTAACCGGGACTCATCCTACAATGAGCAGTTCTTC
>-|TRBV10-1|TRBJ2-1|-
CASSGGKGSSYNEQFF
TGCGCCAGCAGTGGGGGCAAGGGGAGCTCCTACAATGAGCAGTTCTTC
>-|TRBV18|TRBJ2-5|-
CASSRSEGFQETQYF
TGTGCCAGCTCACGTTCCGAGGGGTTTCAAGAGACCCAGTACTTC
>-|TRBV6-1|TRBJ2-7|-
CASSEVRYEQYF
TGTGCCAGCAGTGAAGTTCGCTACGAGCAGTACTTC
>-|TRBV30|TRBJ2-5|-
CASGGHQETQYF
TGTGCCTCCGGGGGCCACCAAGAGACCCAGTACTTC
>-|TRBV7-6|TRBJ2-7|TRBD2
CASSLGLAGGHADEQYF
TGTGCCAGCAGCTTGGGACTAGCGGGAGGGCATGCGGACGAGCAGTACTTC
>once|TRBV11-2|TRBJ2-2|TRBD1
CASSQGQRNTGELFF
TGTGCCAGCAGCCAGGGACAGAGGAACACCGGGGAGCTGTTTTTT
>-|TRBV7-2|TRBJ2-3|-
CASSSYESFSTDTQYF
TGTGCCAGCAGCTCCTATGAGAGTTTCAGCACAGATACGCAGTATTTT
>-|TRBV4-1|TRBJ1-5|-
CASSQEWGEWQPQHF
TGCGCCAGCAGCCAAGAGTGGGGGGAGTGGCAGCCCCAGCATTTT
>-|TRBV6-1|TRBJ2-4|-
CASSEGSLGSNIQYF
TGTGCCAGCAGTGAGGGCTCTCTAGGGTCGAACATTCAGTACTTC
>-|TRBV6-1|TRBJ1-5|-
CASSTGGSQPQHF
TGTGCCAGCAGCACAGGCGGGAGTCAGCCCCAGCATTTT
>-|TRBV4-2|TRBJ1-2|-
CGSGTVYGYTF
TGTGGGTCCGGGACGGTCTATGGCTACACCTTC
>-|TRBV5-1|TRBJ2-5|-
CASSPYRPQETQYF
TGCGCCAGCAGCCCGTACAGGCCCCAAGAGACCCAGTACTTC
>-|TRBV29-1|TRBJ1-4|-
CSVSVLGQREKLFF
TGCAGCGTTTCGGTGCTGGGCCAGAGGGAAAAACTGTTTTTT
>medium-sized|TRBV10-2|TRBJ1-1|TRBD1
CASRDRGSLSTEAFF
TGCGCCAGCAGGGACAGGGGGAGTCTGAGCACTGAAGCTTTCTTT
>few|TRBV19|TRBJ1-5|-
CASSKPSGGGGNQPQHF
TGTGCCAGTAGTAAGCCCTCCGGGGGTGGAGGCAATCAGCCCCAGCATTTT
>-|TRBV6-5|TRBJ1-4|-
CASSASPTNEKLFF
TGTGCCAGCAGCGCCAGCCCAACTAATGAAAAACTGTTTTTT
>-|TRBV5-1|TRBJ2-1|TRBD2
CASSDGTSSFNEQFF
TGCGCCAGCAGCGACGGGACTAGCTCATTCAATGAGCAGTTCTTC
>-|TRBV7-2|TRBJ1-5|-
CASSPLRGQPQHF
TGTGCCAGCAGCCCGCTTCGAGGCCAGCCCCAGCATTTT
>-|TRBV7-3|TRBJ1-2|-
CASSGAGGRGYTF
TGTGCCAGCAGCGGGGCCGGAGGAAGGGGCTACACCTTC
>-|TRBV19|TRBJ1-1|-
CASSTTPNTEAFF
TGTGCCAGTAGTACCACACCGAACACTGAAGCTTTCTTT